Here is one T cell receptor beta chain with its context. This specimen belongs to a study of blood T cell repertoires in COVID-19. Study-level information: COVID-19 samples collected from the United States, Italy and Spain covered acute and convalescent phases. Sources were T cells, B-cell-depleted T cells, or PBMCs; the material itself was cDNA or gDNA.

The CDR3 loop spans 15 amino acids. Germline values: CDR1 SGHDT, CDR2 YYEEEE. The J segment lost 3 bases and the V segment lost 0 bases, leaving 1 base of the junction unmatched. In the authors' methods: Cell counts per sample came from amplifying reference gene primers. The table came from immunoSEQ multiplex PCR; TCRdb's copy has only in-frame clones and leaves some out. That table gives V, J and clone size, and the DNA gave D and trimming. The table includes about 140,000 clones, over 70% detected once. The rearrangement links TRBV5-6 to TRBJ1-4, with 8 bases fitting TRBD1. This sequence originates from a woman aged 55-75 years with acute or convalescent COVID-19. The source material was peripheral blood. CDR3 sequence: CASSLGRGPNEKLFF. The CDR3 DNA reads TGTGCCAGCAGCTTGGGCAGGGGGCCTAATGAAAAACTGTTTTTT.